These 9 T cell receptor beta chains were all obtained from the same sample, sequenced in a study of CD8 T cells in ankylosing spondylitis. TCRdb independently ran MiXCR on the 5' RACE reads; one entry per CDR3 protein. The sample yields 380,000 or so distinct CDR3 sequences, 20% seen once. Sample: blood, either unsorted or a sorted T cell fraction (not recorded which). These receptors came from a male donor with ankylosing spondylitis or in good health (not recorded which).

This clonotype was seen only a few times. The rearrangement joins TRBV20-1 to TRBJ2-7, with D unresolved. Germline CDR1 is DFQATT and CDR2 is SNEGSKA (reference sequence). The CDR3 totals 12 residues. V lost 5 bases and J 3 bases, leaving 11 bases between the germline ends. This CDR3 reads CSALSPDYEQYF. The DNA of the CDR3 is TGCAGTGCTCTGAGCCCTGACTACGAGCAGTACTTC.

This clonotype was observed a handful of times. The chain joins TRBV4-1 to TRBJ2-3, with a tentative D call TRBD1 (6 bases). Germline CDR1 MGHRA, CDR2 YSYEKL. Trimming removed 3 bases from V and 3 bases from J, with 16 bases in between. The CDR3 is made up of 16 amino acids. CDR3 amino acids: CASSHEDSGGTDTQYF. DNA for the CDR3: TGCGCCAGCAGCCACGAGGACAGCGGCGGAACAGATACGCAGTATTTT.

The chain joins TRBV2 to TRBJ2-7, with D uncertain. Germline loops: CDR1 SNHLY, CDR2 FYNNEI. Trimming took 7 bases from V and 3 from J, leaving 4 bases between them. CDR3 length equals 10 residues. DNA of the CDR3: TGTGCCAGCACAGGCTACGAGCAGTACTTC. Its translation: CASTGYEQYF.

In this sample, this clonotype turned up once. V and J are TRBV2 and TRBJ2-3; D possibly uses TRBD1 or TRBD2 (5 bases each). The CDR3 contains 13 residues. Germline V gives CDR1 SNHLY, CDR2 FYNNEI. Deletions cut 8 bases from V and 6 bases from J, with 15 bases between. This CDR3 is CASYGHRGDTQYF. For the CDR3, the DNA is TGTGCCAGCTACGGACACCGAGGGGATACGCAGTATTTT.

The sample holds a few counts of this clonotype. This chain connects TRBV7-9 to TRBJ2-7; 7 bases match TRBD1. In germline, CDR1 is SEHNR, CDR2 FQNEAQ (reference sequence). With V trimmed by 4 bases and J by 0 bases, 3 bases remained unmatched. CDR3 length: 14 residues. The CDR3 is CASSSGQTSYEQYF. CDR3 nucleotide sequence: TGTGCCAGCAGCTCGGGACAGACCTCCTACGAGCAGTACTTC.

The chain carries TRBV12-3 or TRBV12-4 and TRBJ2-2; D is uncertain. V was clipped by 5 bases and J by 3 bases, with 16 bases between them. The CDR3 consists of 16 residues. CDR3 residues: CASSPRRAAYTGELFF. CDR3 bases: TGTGCCAGCAGTCCCCGCCGAGCCGCCTACACCGGGGAGCTGTTTTTT.

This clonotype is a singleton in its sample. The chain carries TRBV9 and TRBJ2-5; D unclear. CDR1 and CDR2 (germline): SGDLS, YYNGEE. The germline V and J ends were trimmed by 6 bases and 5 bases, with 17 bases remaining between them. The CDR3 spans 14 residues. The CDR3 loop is CASTPRGQWETQYF. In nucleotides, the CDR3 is TGTGCCAGCACCCCGCGAGGTCAGTGGGAGACCCAGTACTTC.

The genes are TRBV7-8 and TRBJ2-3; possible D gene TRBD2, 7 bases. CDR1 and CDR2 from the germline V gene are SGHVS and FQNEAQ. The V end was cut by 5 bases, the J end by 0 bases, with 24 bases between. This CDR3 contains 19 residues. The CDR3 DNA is TGTGCCAGCAGCCCCAGGAGGGGGGGACCGGAGACTAGCACAGATACGCAGTATTTT. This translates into CASSPRRGGPETSTDTQYF.

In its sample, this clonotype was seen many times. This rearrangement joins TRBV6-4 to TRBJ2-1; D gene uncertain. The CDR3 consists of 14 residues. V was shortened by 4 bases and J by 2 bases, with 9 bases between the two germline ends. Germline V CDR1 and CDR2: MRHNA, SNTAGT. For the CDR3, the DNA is TGTGCCAGCAGTGTCGCTATTCCCTACAATGAGCAGTTCTTC. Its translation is CASSVAIPYNEQFF.